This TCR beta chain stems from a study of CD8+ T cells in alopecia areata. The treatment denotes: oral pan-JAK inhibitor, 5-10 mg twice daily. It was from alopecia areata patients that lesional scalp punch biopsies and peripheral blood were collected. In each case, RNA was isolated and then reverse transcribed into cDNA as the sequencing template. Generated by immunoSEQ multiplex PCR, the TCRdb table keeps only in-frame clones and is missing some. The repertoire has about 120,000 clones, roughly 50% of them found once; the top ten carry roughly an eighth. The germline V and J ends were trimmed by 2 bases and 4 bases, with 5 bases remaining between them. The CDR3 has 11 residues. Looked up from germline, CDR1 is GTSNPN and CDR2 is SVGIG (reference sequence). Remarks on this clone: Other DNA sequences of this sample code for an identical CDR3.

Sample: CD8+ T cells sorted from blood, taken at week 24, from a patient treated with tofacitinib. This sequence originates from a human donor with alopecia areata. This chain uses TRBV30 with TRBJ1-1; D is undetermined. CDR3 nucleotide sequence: TGTGCCTGGAGTCTGGGCACTGAAGCTTTCTTT. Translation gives CAWSLGTEAFF. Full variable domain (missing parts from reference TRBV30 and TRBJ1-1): SQTIHQWPATLVQPVGSPLSLECTVEGTSNPNLYWYRQAAGRGLQLLFYSVGIGQISSEVPQNLSASRPQDRQFILSSKKLLLSDSGFYLCAWSLGTEAFFGQGTRLTVV.